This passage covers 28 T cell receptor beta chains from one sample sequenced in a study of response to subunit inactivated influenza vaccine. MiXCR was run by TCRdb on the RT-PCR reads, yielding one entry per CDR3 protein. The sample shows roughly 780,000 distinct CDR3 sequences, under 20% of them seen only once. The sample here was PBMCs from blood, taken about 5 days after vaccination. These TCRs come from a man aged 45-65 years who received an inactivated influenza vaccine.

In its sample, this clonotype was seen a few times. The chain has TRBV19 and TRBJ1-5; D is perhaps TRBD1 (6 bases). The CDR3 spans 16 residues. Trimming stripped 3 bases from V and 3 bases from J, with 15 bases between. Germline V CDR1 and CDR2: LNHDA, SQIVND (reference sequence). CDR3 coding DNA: TGTGCCAGTAGTATCCTCTTCAGGGGTTCCAATCAGCCCCAGCATTTT. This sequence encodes CASSILFRGSNQPQHF.

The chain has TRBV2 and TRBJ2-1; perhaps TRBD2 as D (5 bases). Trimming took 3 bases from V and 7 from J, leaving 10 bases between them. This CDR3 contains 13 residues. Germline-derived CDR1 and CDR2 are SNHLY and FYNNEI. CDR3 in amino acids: CASSDRERNEQFF. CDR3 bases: TGTGCCAGCAGTGATCGGGAAAGGAATGAGCAGTTCTTC.

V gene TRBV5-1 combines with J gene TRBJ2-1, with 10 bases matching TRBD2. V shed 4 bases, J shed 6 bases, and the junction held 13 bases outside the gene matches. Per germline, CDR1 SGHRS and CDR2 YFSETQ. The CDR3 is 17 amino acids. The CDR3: CASSLGTRASGSNEQFF. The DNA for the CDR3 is TGCGCCAGCAGCCTAGGGACTAGGGCTAGCGGGAGCAATGAGCAGTTCTTC. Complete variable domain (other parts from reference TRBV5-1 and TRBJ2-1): KAGVTQTPRYLIKTRGQQVTLSCSPISGHRSVSWYQQTPGQGLQFLFEYFSETQRNKGNFPGRFSGRQFSNSRSEMNVSTLELGDSALYLCASSLGTRASGSNEQFFGPGTRLTVL.

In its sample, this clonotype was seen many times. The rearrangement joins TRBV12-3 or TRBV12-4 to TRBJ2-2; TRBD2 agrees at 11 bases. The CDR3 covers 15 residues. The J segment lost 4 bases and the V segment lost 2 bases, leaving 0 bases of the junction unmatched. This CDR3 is CASSLTSGSTGELFF. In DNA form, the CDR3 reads TGTGCCAGCAGTTTAACTAGCGGGAGCACCGGGGAGCTGTTTTTT.

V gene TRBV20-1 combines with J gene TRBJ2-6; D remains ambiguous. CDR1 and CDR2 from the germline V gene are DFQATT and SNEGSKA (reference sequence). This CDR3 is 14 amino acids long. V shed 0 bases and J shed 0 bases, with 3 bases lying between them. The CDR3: CSARDHSGANVLTF. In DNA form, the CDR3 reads TGCAGTGCTAGAGATCACTCTGGGGCCAACGTCCTGACTTTC.

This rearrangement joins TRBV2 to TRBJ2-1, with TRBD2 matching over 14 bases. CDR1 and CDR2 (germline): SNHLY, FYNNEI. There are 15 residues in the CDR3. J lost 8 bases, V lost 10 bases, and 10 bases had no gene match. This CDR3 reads CAISGTSGSVDEQFF. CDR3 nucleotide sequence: TGTGCCATATCCGGGACTAGCGGGAGTGTCGATGAGCAGTTCTTC.

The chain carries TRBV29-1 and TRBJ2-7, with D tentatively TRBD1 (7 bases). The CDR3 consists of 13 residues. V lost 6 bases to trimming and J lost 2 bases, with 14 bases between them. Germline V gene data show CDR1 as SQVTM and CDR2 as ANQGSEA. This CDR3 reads CSVGGQTAYEQYF. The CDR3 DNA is TGCAGCGTGGGGGGACAGACTGCCTACGAGCAGTACTTC.

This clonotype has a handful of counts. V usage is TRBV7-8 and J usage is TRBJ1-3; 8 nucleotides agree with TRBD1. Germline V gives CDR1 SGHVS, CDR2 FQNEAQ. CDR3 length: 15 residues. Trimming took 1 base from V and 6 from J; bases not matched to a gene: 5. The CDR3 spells CASSLGTGGVNTIYF. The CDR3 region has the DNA TGTGCCAGCAGCTTAGGCACAGGGGGTGTAAACACCATATATTTT.

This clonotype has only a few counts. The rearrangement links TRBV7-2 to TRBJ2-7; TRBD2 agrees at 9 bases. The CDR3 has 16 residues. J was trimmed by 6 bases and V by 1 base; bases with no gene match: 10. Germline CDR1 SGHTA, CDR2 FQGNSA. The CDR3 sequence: CASSLGSGTSPFEQYF. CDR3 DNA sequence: TGTGCCAGCAGCTTAGGATCTGGGACTAGCCCCTTCGAGCAGTACTTC.

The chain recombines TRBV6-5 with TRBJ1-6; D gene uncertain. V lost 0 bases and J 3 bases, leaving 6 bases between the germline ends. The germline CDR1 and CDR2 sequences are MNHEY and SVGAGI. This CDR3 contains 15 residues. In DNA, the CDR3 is TGTGCCAGCAGTTACTCGAATCTCTATAATTCACCCCTCCACTTT. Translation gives CASSYSNLYNSPLHF.

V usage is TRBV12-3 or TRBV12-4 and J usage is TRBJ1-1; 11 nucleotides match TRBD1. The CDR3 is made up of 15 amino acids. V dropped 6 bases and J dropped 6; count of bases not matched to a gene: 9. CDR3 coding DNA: TGTGCCAGCAGCCCGAGGACAGGGGGCTTGGCTGAAGCTTTCTTT. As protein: CASSPRTGGLAEAFF.

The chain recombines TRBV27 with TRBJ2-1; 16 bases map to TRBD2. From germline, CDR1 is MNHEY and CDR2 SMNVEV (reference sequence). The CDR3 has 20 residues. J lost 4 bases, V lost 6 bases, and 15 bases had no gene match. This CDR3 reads CASSHKPGTSGRAGYNEQFF. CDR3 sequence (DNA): TGTGCCAGCAGCCATAAGCCCGGGACTAGCGGGAGGGCCGGATACAATGAGCAGTTCTTC.

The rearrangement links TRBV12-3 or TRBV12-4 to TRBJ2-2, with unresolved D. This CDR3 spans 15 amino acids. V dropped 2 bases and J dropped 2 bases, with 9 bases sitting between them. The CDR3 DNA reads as TGTGCCAGCAGTTTAAGGCAGAGTAACACCGGGGAGCTGTTTTTT. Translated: CASSLRQSNTGELFF.

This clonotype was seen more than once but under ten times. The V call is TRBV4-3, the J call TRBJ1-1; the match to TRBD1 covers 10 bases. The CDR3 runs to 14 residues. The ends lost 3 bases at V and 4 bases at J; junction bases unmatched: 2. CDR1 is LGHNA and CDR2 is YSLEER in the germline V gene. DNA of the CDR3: TGCGCCAGCAGCCAGACAGGGGGCGGCACTGAAGCTTTCTTT. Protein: CASSQTGGGTEAFF.

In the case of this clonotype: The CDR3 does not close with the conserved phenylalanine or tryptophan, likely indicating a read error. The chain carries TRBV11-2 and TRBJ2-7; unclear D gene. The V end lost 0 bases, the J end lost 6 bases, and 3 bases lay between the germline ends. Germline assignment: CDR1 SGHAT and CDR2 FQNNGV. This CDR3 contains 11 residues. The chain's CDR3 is CASSLDPEQYY. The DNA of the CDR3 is TGTGCCAGCAGCTTAGATCCCGAGCAGTACTAC.

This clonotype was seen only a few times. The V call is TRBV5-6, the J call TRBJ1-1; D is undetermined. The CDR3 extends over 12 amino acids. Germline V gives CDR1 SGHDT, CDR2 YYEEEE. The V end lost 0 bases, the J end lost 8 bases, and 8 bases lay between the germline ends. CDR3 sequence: CASSLVRHEAFF. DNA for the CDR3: TGTGCCAGCAGCTTGGTTCGACACGAAGCTTTCTTT.

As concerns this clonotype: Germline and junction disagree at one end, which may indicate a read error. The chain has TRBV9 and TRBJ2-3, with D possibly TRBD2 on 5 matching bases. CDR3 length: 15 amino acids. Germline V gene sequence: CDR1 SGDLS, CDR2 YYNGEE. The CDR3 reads CTSSVVRGNTDTQYF. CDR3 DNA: TGTACCAGCAGCGTAGTTCGGGGAAACACAGATACGCAGTATTTT.

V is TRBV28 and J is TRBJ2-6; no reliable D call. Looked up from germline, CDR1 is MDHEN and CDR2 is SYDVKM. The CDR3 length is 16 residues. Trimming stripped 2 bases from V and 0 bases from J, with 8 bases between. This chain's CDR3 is CASSLLRISGANVLTF. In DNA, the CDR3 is TGTGCCAGCAGTTTACTACGGATCTCTGGGGCCAACGTCCTGACTTTC.

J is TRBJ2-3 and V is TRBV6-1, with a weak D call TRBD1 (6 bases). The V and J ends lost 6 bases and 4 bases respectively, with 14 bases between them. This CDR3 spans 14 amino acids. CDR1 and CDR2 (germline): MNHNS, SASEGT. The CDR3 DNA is TGTGCCAGCAGACAGGGATATTTAGCAGATACGCAGTATTTT. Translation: CASRQGYLADTQYF.

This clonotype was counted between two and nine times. The CDR3 DNA sequence: TGCGCCAGCAGCGGGACAGGGGGTTTTTCCTACGAGCAGTACTTC. Residues: CASSGTGGFSYEQYF. V usage is TRBV10-1 and J usage is TRBJ2-7; 11 bases match TRBD1. This CDR3 contains 15 residues. In germline, CDR1 is WNHNN, CDR2 SYGVQD (reference sequence). J gave up 1 base and V 6 bases, and 5 bases lay outside the gene matches.

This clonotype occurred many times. For the CDR3, the DNA is TGTGCCAGCCGAAAGCTAGCGGGAGGTAGGGATGAGCAGTTCTTC. Protein product: CASRKLAGGRDEQFF. The chain couples TRBV6-4 to TRBJ2-1; 11 nucleotides align to TRBD2. J lost 8 bases, V lost 8 bases, and 11 bases had no gene match. This CDR3 contains 15 residues. Germline V CDR1 and CDR2: MRHNA, SNTAGT.

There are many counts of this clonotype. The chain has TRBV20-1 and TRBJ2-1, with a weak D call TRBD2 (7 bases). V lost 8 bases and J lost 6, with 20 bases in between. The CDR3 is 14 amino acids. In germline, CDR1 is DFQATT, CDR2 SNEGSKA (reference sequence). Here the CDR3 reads CSLTRGARSNEQFF. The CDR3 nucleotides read TGCAGTCTCACCCGGGGGGCTAGAAGCAATGAGCAGTTCTTC.

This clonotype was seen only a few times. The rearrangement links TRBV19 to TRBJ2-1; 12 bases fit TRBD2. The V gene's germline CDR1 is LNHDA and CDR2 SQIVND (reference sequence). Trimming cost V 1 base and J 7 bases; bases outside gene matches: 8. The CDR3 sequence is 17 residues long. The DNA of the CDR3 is TGTGCCAGTAGTATAGGGACAACTAGCGGGAGGAGGAATGAGCAGTTCTTC. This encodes CASSIGTTSGRRNEQFF.

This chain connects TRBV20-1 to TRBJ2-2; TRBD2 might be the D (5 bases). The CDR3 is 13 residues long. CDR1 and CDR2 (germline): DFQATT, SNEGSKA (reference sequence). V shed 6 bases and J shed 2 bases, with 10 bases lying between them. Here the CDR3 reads CSAGDPNTGELFF. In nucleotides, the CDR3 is TGCAGTGCGGGAGACCCAAACACCGGGGAGCTGTTTTTT.

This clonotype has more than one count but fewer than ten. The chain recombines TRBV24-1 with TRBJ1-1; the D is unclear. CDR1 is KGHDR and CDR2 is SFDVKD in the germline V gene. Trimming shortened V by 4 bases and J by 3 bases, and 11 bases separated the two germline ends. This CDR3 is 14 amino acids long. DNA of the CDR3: TGTGCCACCAGTGACGCGGCCAGCCACACTGAAGCTTTCTTT. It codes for CATSDAASHTEAFF.

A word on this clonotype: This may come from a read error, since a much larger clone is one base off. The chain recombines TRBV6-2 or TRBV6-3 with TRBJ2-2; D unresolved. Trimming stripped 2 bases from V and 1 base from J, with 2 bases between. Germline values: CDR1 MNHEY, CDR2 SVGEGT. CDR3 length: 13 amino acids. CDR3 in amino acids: CASSYVNTGELFF. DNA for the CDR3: TGTGCCAGCAGTTACGTGAACACCGGGGAGCTGTTTTTT.

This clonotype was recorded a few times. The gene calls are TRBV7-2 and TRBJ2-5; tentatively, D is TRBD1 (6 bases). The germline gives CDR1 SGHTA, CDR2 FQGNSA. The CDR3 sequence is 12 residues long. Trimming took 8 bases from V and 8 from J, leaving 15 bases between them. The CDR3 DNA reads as TGTGCCAGCGGACCAGGGGTGGGCACCCAGTACTTC. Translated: CASGPGVGTQYF.

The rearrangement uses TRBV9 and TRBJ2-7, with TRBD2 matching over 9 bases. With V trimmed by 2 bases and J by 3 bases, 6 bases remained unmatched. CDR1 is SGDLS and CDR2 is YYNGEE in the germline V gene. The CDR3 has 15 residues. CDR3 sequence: CASSVESSGVYEQYF. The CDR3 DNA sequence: TGTGCCAGCAGCGTGGAGTCTAGCGGGGTCTACGAGCAGTACTTC.